This T cell receptor (beta chain) was captured in a study of neurological immune-mediated disorders. This clonotype was seen at least ten times. The CDR3 covers 13 residues. Trimming removed 7 bases at V and 5 bases at J, with 11 bases between. Looked up from germline, CDR1 is ENHRY and CDR2 is SYGVKD. The sorted libraries took about a million CD4+ or CD8+ T cells. As for the cDNA, it was generated by 5'RACE with 10-nucleotide random UMIs. TCRdb used MiXCR to reprocess the 5' RACE reads, holding one entry per CDR3 protein. Of tens of thousands of distinct CDR3 sequences listed, roughly 6.3% are singletons.

This TCR came from a woman aged 40 to 50 in good health. This chain uses TRBV10-3 with TRBJ2-2; D is unresolved. Source material: CD4+ T cells from blood. The CDR3 region has the DNA TGTGCCATCACGCCTAGTCGAACCGGGGAGCTGTTTTTT. This sequence encodes CAITPSRTGELFF.